This T cell receptor beta chain was captured by sequencing in a study of T cells in Graves' hyperthyroidism and ophthalmopathy (dated by TCRdb to the late 2010s). For context, the study as a whole: Peripheral blood was sampled at the time of initial diagnosis, prior to any treatment. The approximately 98 discovery patients were randomly divided into training and test sets at a 7:3 ratio. After sampling, hyperthyroidism patients received methimazole starting at 30 mg daily, and ophthalmopathy patients received high-dose intravenous methylprednisolone. A discovery cohort of fewer than 110 patients, about 40 with Graves' ophthalmopathy and approximately 55 with stable Graves' hyperthyroidism, was used to find distinguishing TCR V-J signatures. In about 6 Graves' hyperthyroidism patients, the study also compared T-cell repertoires from thyroid tissue with T-cell repertoires from blood. Prospective prediction of ophthalmopathy was tested in an independent validation cohort consisting of 18 hyperthyroidism patients and 15 or so patients who later progressed to ophthalmopathy. TCR Vbeta CDR3 sequencing of 130 to 150 peripheral blood samples (roughly 43 ophthalmopathy, roughly 72 hyperthyroidism and some 17 progressor patients) is reported in the paper.

What the work shows at the level of the full study, not this receptor alone: A model built on a 13 V-J signature distinguished ophthalmopathy from stable hyperthyroidism, reaching roughly 88% sensitivity and around 81% specificity in cross-validation and 80%/75% in testing. No statistical method was used to set the sample size in advance, and investigators knew the group allocation. In validation, progression to ophthalmopathy was predicted by the model with 55% to 71% sensitivity and around 76% specificity, a median of 6.5 months before onset. Most expanded thyroid clonotypes (frequency above 0.001) were also found in blood, which suggests that blood repertoires may mirror thyroid immune responses.

This clonotype has at least ten counts. Its antigen remains undetermined. The input lacks base qualities; no much larger clone sits a single base away. Relative to germline, V is 1 base shorter and J is 4 bases shorter, with 10 bases between their ends. The CDR3 numbers 13 residues from cysteine through phenylalanine. Only CDR3 DNA is held: 39 bases, read in frame from base 1. CDR1 and CDR2 are drawn from the germline V gene (reference sequence): DFQATT, SNEGSKA. Stable Graves' hyperthyroidism was defined as no progression to ophthalmopathy during 18 months of follow-up. Hyperthyroidism patients were newly diagnosed, had a disease duration of under 2 months, and were aged 18 to 65 years. Any patient with an uncontrolled infection, another autoimmune disease, pregnancy or lactation was excluded. Clinical symptoms, serum thyroxine and TRAb, thyroid ultrasound, and orbital computed tomography formed the basis for the diagnoses. Ficoll-Paque density gradient centrifugation was used to isolate PBMCs from 9.5 to 10 ml of fresh peripheral blood. Total RNA was extracted with Trizol reagent, and quality was checked on an Agilent 2100 Bioanalyzer.

TCR beta CDR3 regions were amplified from RNA transcripts. A first-round RT-PCR of the TCR CDR3 used the HTBI primer set with the Qiagen OneStep RT-PCR kit. The libraries were constructed in a second round of multiplex PCR and then size-selected and purified. Libraries were sequenced paired-end with 100 bp reads on an Illumina HiSeq2000. In the authors' own workflow: SOAPnuke was used to process the raw data, with reads discarded if the reads contained adapters or uncalled bases, had a mean Phred below 15, or lacked an exact constant-primer or identifier match. COPE v1.2.5 was used to merge high-quality paired reads, and clonotypes were defined as unique nucleotide sequences. Clonotypes were aligned to IMGT TRBV, TRBD and TRBJ reference segments using MiTCR v1.1. Analysis was restricted to V-J combinations with a frequency above 0.0001, which covered about 99% of repertoires. The TCS score was defined as F50 (clonal expansion) divided by E x V (chaos), with BLOSUM62-based TCRdist calculated between CDR3 peptides within each V-J. Welch's t-statistics and random forest reduced 450 to 600 V-J features to 10 to 15, which were used in a naive Bayes classifier (R e1071). Starting from the raw public reads, TCRdb applied fastp trimming at Q25, assembled clones with MiXCR and retained in-frame beta chains. Rows are combined by CDR3 protein, so each entry shows the most common genes and DNA. The V and J calls reflect TCRdb's pipeline rather than the authors' work. The sample has 500,000 to 550,000 distinct CDR3 sequences on record, less than 25% of them singletons. About 25% of the sample belongs to the ten largest clones.

Sequencing used blood. The source of this sequence is a man in his late teens or twenties with Graves' hyperthyroidism. Rearrangement joined TRBV20-1 to TRBJ1-2, and TRBD1 may be the D gene, going by 5 matching bases. Here is the DNA: TGCAGTGCTAGAGGCAGGGACTCCTATGGCTACACCTTC. This codes for CSARGRDSYGYTF.